This T cell receptor (beta chain) was retrieved from a study of cytomegalovirus exposure and HLA in healthy donors. Study-wide background: Caucasian-associated ancestry cluster membership applied to approximately 80% of nearly 400 genotyped donors. Study-level points and caveats: Follow-up analysis seemed to connect common viral pathogens with several of the most significant clusters identified. The study recorded 160 or so TCR beta chains that were cytomegalovirus-associated.

CDR1 is LNHDA, CDR2 SQIVND, per germline (reference sequence). V was clipped by 5 bases and J by 7 bases, with 9 bases between them. The CDR3 runs to 11 residues. Concerning this clone itself: The antigen remains unidentified.

Primers for the PCR totalled 60 Vbeta and 13 Jbeta. TCRdb's table, derived via immunoSEQ multiplex PCR, lists solely in-frame clones and lacks some. This table holds about 120,000 clones, about four fifths found once. This chain links TRBV19 with TRBJ2-7, with D uncertain. The source of this sequence is a man in his thirties or forties in good health and CMV-seropositive. Sequenced sample: PBMCs. CDR3 in DNA: TGTGCCAGTAGTGCTGCCAGGGAGCAGTACTTC. Protein: CASSAAREQYF. Complete variable domain (other parts from reference TRBV19 and TRBJ2-7): DGGITQSPKYLFRKEGQNVTLSCEQNLNHDAMYWYRQDPGQGLRLIYYSQIVNDFQKGDIAEGYSVSREKKESFPLTVTSAQKNPTAFYLCASSAAREQYFGPGTRLTVT.